This T cell receptor (beta chain) derives from a study of neurological immune-mediated disorders. The wider study: Of the 34 patients who had multiple sclerosis, roughly 30 had the relapsing-remitting form and 3 had the secondary progressive form.

V was trimmed by 5 bases and J by 4 bases, leaving 12 bases between them. The CDR3 is 14 residues long. Germline CDR1 and CDR2: MNHEY and SMNVEV (reference sequence). Study-wide points: One cluster of related CDR3 sequences contained, by phylogenetic grouping, the repertoires of 18 of 34 multiple sclerosis patients and formed a possible signature. Expanded clones shared no identical CDR3 amino acid sequences across subjects, which suggested private TCR-beta repertoires in all groups.

As for the cDNA, it was generated by 5'RACE with 10-nucleotide random UMIs. A single record per CDR3 protein comes from TCRdb applying MiXCR to the 5' RACE reads. The sample comprises 60,000 to 85,000 distinct CDR3 sequences, around 4.6% of which are singletons, and around 2.3% rests with the top ten. There are many counts of this clonotype. As yet, its antigen is unknown. The specimen sequenced was PBMCs. The gene calls are TRBV27 and TRBJ2-1; D is perhaps TRBD1 (6 bases). The sequence came from a woman in her 30s with multiple sclerosis. CDR3 loop: CASSADRAYNEQFF. DNA for the CDR3: TGTGCCAGCAGTGCGGACAGAGCTTACAATGAGCAGTTCTTC.